The subject of this entry is one T cell receptor beta chain. Per the germline V gene, CDR1 is SGHRS and CDR2 is YFSETQ. V shed 4 bases and J 3 bases; nucleotides not matched to a gene: 0. CDR3 length equals 14 residues. As processed by the authors: Scientists estimated how many nucleated cells there were by amplifying reference gene primers. The data were produced by immunoSEQ multiplex PCR, yet TCRdb's version contains in-frame clones alone and is incomplete. V, J and clone size were drawn from that table, and D and trimming were deduced from the DNA. The table has about 150,000 clones, 70% to 90% seen once. This record comes from a study of blood T cell repertoires in COVID-19. Across the study: The United States, Italy and Spain supplied acute and convalescent COVID-19 samples.

This receptor was taken from a human donor in a cohort sampled during active COVID-19. The sequencing sample was made of peripheral blood. The J gene is TRBJ2-5, the V gene TRBV5-1; 13 positions agree with TRBD2. CDR3 sequence: CASSGTSGKETQYF. The CDR3 bases are TGCGCCAGCAGCGGGACTAGCGGGAAAGAGACCCAGTACTTC.